This TCR beta chain was recovered during a study of cytomegalovirus exposure and HLA in healthy donors. Notes on this clone: At one end the junction does not follow the germline gene, possibly because of a read error.

Germline CDR1 and CDR2: MGHRA and YSYEKL. The CDR3 spans 15 residues. The primer mix had 60 Vbeta and 13 Jbeta primers. Sequencing was performed with immunoSEQ multiplex PCR; in TCRdb, only in-frame clones are kept and a portion is missing. The sample includes about 130,000 clones, 75% to 90% of them seen just once. The sequenced sample consisted of PBMCs. The chain carries TRBV4-1 and TRBJ2-2; 8 positions match TRBD1. The clonotype was recovered from a man aged 35 to 55 in good health and CMV-seronegative. The CDR3 coding sequence is TGCGCCAACAGCCAAGTTCAGGGGGCCAACGGGGAGCTGTTTTTT. It yields the protein CANSQVQGANGELFF.